These 4 T cell receptor beta chains came from one sample sequenced in a study of shared clonotypes between healthy human individuals. Repertoires were generated with immunoSEQ multiplex PCR, while TCRdb's copy carries only in-frame clones and drops some. The sample contains about 2 million clones, about 94% of which appear only once. Naive CD8 cells comprised CD45RO-negative, CCR7-positively selected cells, excluding terminally differentiated effector memory CD45RA+ cells. Material: naive CD8+ T cells sorted from blood. The receptors come from a man between 18 and 35 years old in good health.

This clone was picked up a small number of times. J is TRBJ2-2 and V is TRBV19; D could derive from TRBD1 or TRBD2 (5 bases each). The V gene lost 5 bases and the J gene lost 0 bases, with 16 bases spanning the gap. Germline CDR1 and CDR2: LNHDA and SQIVND (reference sequence). This CDR3 has 17 residues. The CDR3 sequence: CASSLQGEGPNTGELFF. CDR3 coding DNA: TGTGCCAGTAGTTTGCAGGGTGAGGGCCCGAACACCGGGGAGCTGTTTTTT.

Note on this clone: The sample has other DNA sequences that encode this CDR3 too. The genes are TRBV10-1 and TRBJ2-7; 13 bases are shared with TRBD2. The CDR3 length is 15 residues. Germline CDR1 is WNHNN and CDR2 is SYGVQD (reference sequence). Losses at the gene ends were 0 bases for V and 5 bases for J; bases not matched to a gene: 1. The CDR3 DNA reads as TGCGCCAGCAGTGAGTCCGGACTAGCGGGAGACGAGCAGTACTTC. Translating it yields CASSESGLAGDEQYF.

The chain combines TRBV4-1 with TRBJ1-2; a weak D match, TRBD1 (5 bases). V was clipped by 1 base and J by 8 bases, with 17 bases between them. Germline CDR1 is MGHRA and CDR2 is YSYEKL. CDR3 length equals 15 residues. CDR3 nucleotides: TGCGCCAGCAGCCAAGCAGTCGGGGCGCCGGAGGGCTACACCTTC. This encodes CASSQAVGAPEGYTF.

V gene TRBV5-4 combines with J gene TRBJ2-7; 10 bases match TRBD2. Unmatched junction bases numbered 4, after V lost 1 base and J lost 6 bases. CDR3 length: 14 amino acids. From germline, CDR1 is SGHNT and CDR2 YYREEE (reference sequence). In DNA, the CDR3 is TGTGCCAGCAGCTTGAAAGCGGGGGGGCTCGAGCAGTACTTC. Its protein product is CASSLKAGGLEQYF.